This TCR beta chain derives from a study of blood T cell repertoires in COVID-19. Whole-study context: Samples taken during acute and convalescent COVID-19 were collected in the United States, Italy and Spain.

CDR1 and CDR2 from the germline V gene are LNHDA and SQIVND (reference sequence). V was pared by 5 bases and J by 3 bases, with 4 bases of the junction left unmatched. The CDR3 spans 14 residues. As regards this clone: Other DNA sequences of this sample code for an identical CDR3.

Repertoires were generated with immunoSEQ multiplex PCR, while TCRdb's copy carries only in-frame clones and drops some. The sample shows 150,000 or so clones, roughly four fifths of them seen only once. Sequenced input: peripheral blood. The gene calls are TRBV19 and TRBJ1-5; TRBD1 matches 7 bases. This TCR came from a man aged 65 to 85 who had recovered from COVID-19. CDR3 loop: CASSGTGVNQPQHF. CDR3 DNA sequence: TGTGCCAGTAGTGGCACAGGGGTCAATCAGCCCCAGCATTTT. The entire variable domain, with the rest obtained from reference TRBV19 and TRBJ1-5, is as follows: DGGITQSPKYLFRKEGQNVTLSCEQNLNHDAMYWYRQDPGQGLRLIYYSQIVNDFQKGDIAEGYSVSREKKESFPLTVTSAQKNPTAFYLCASSGTGVNQPQHFGDGTRLSIL.